This T cell receptor beta chain was obtained from a study of blood T cell repertoires in COVID-19. On the study more broadly: From T cells, B-cell-depleted T cells, or PBMCs came the material, which was cDNA or gDNA.

TCRdb keeps only in-frame clones here, not all; method: immunoSEQ multiplex PCR. The top ten clones hold roughly 3.9% of a sample with some 340,000 clones, over 90% of them seen once. The material sequenced was PBMCs or T cells enriched from blood (not recorded which). This TCR was sampled from a woman younger than 45 who had been exposed to COVID-19.

The CDR3 sequence: CASSPLAQGGGEQYF. The CDR3 coding sequence is TGTGCCAGCTCACCCCTGGCACAGGGAGGGGGAGAGCAGTACTTC. The chain has TRBV18 and TRBJ2-7; tentatively, D is TRBD2 (7 bases). Deletions cut 3 bases from V and 7 bases from J, with 19 bases between. Per the germline V gene, CDR1 is KGHSH and CDR2 is LQKENI. The CDR3 has 15 amino acids.